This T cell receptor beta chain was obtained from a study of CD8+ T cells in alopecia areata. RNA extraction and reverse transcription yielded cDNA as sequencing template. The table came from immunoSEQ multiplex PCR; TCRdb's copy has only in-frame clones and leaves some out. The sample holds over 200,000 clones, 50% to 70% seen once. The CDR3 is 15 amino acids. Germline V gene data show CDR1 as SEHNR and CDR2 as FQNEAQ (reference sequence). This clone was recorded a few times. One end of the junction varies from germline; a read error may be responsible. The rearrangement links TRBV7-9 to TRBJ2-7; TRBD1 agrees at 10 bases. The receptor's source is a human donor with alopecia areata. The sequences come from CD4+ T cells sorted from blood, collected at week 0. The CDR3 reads CASSHGTGASFEQYF. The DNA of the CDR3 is TGTGCCAGCAGCCACGGGACAGGGGCTTCCTTCGAGCAGTACTTC.